This T cell receptor beta chain was sequenced for a study of T cells in Graves' hyperthyroidism and ophthalmopathy. Background on the study: At the time of initial diagnosis and before any treatment, peripheral blood was collected.

RNA transcripts served as the template for amplifying TCR beta CDR3 regions. Using the HTBI primer set, a first-round RT-PCR was run on the TCR CDR3. A single record per CDR3 protein comes from TCRdb applying MiXCR to the multiplex PCR reads. The repertoire consists of about 680,000 distinct CDR3 sequences, with around a third occurring once and the leading ten covering around 30%. Diagnosis of hyperthyroidism was new in patients aged 18 to 65, and its duration was under 2 months. With regard to this clonotype: As yet, its antigen is unknown.

The CDR3 runs 17 residues. Germline CDR1 reads LNHNV; CDR2 reads YYDKDF (reference sequence). Trimming removed 3 bases at V and 3 bases at J, with 17 bases between. Broader study findings: Blood held most thyroid clonotypes expanded above 0.001 frequency.

The V and J genes are TRBV15 and TRBJ2-2, with TRBD2 as a possible D gene (7 bases). This TCR was sampled from a woman aged 40 to 55 with Graves' hyperthyroidism. Input material: blood. Here the CDR3 DNA reads TGTGCCACCAGCAGCAGGAGGGGGGGGATCGACACCGGGGAGCTGTTTTTT. Amino acids: CATSSRRGGIDTGELFF.